A single sample is the source of the 22 T cell receptor beta chains below, sequenced in a study of T cells after posttransplantation cyclophosphamide. A marrow graft followed busulfan-fludarabine conditioning, with cyclophosphamide on days +3 and +4. The repertoire was sequenced with immunoSEQ multiplex PCR; TCRdb's copy has only in-frame clones and lacks some. The sample contains approximately 15,000 clones, none of them singletons. Sample: PBMCs, taken 1162 days after allogeneic stem cell transplant with posttransplant cyclophosphamide. Source of these receptors: a female patient in her forties who received an allogeneic stem cell transplant from a related donor, was CMV-positive, and had no GVHD. Some T cells may be provided by the graft donor.

This clone was picked up many times. The gene calls are TRBV7-9 and TRBJ2-7, with TRBD1 as a possible D gene (5 bases). The germline V gene encodes CDR1 SEHNR and CDR2 FQNEAQ (reference sequence). CDR3 size: 12 residues. Trimming cost V 8 bases and J 0 bases, with 8 bases left between them. Written as DNA, the CDR3 is TGTGCCAGCGGGGCCAGCTCCTACGAGCAGTACTTC. Residues: CASGASSYEQYF.

This clone was recorded many times. Written as DNA, the CDR3 is TGTGCCAGCAGGGATAGACTTAATTCACCCCTCCACTTT. It encodes CASRDRLNSPLHF. The gene calls are TRBV6-5 and TRBJ1-6; D gene unclear. Germline V gives CDR1 MNHEY, CDR2 SVGAGI. Trimming removed 6 bases at V and 6 bases at J, with 9 bases between. CDR3 length: 13 residues.

The V and J genes are TRBV9 and TRBJ1-3; D may be TRBD1 (6 bases). There are 14 residues in the CDR3. V was clipped by 3 bases and J by 4 bases, with 11 bases between them. The germline gives CDR1 SGDLS, CDR2 YYNGEE. As DNA, the CDR3 is TGTGCCAGCAGCGAAACAGGGTGGGGAAACACCATATATTTT. Translated, it gives CASSETGWGNTIYF.

This clone was observed at least ten times. This chain joins TRBV2 and TRBJ2-3; D gene uncertain. The CDR3 sequence is 16 residues long. V lost 2 bases to trimming and J lost 0 bases, with 12 bases between them. CDR1 and CDR2 (germline): SNHLY, FYNNEI. The CDR3 nucleotides are TGTGCCAGCAGTGAAACCCCCCCCGGGAGCACAGATACGCAGTATTTT. Encoded protein: CASSETPPGSTDTQYF.

This clone has ten or more counts. The gene calls are TRBV9 and TRBJ2-3; TRBD2 might be the D (7 bases). In germline, CDR1 is SGDLS, CDR2 YYNGEE. Trimming stripped 7 bases from V and 3 bases from J, with 12 bases between. This CDR3 spans 13 amino acids. The CDR3 region is CASRGGATDTQYF. CDR3 DNA: TGTGCCAGCCGCGGGGGCGCGACAGATACGCAGTATTTT.

The sample holds many counts of this clone. Other DNA sequences of this sample code for an identical CDR3. The chain couples TRBV18 to TRBJ1-5; 7 bases map to TRBD1. Germline lookup yields CDR1 KGHSH and CDR2 LQKENI. The CDR3 is made up of 19 amino acids. The J segment lost 2 bases and the V segment lost 1 base, leaving 14 bases of the junction unmatched. The CDR3 loop reads CASSPLGTGVYRGNQPQHF. CDR3 sequence (DNA): TGTGCCAGCTCACCACTGGGAACAGGGGTTTATCGGGGCAATCAGCCCCAGCATTTT.

This clone appeared many times. This chain uses TRBV21-1 with TRBJ2-7; the table's D call, TRBD1, was not checked against the DNA. TRBV21-1 is annotated as a pseudogene. The CDR3 totals 15 residues. The CDR3 DNA reads as TGTGCCAGCAGCCTACGGACAGCGCTGCGTTACGAGCAGTACTTC. This encodes CASSLRTALRYEQYF.

This clone was recorded at least ten times. The chain employs TRBV2 and TRBJ2-3; D possibly corresponds to TRBD2 (6 bases). Germline CDR1 and CDR2: SNHLY and FYNNEI. V lost 6 bases to trimming and J lost 1 base, with 17 bases between them. This CDR3 spans 16 amino acids. The CDR3 DNA is TGTGCCAGCAGCTTCCCGGGTAGCGGACGCACAGATACGCAGTATTTT. This encodes CASSFPGSGRTDTQYF.

The sample holds many counts of this clone. The V gene is TRBV9, the J gene TRBJ2-1; 7 bases map to TRBD2. With V trimmed by 3 bases and J by 1 base, 7 bases remained unmatched. Germline V gene sequence: CDR1 SGDLS, CDR2 YYNGEE. CDR3 length: 16 amino acids. This CDR3 is CASSEGWGGSYNEQFF. Written as DNA, the CDR3 is TGTGCCAGCAGCGAGGGGTGGGGAGGGTCCTACAATGAGCAGTTCTTC.

This clone appeared many times. In this CDR3 the conserved last residue, phenylalanine or tryptophan, is missing, so a read error is likely. Because the CDR3's place on the DNA is in doubt, the DNA is left out and the CDR3 is given as listed by TCRdb. The chain employs TRBV18 and TRBJ2-7; the table's D gene call, TRBD1, was not cross checked with the DNA. Germline assignment: CDR1 KGHSH and CDR2 LQKENI. Termini included, the CDR3 measures 10 amino acids. CDR3 residues: CASSPADSPS.

This clone appeared a few times. The CDR3 is CASQQTSGYEQYF. CDR3 nucleotide sequence: TGTGCCAGTCAGCAGACTAGCGGCTACGAGCAGTACTTC. The gene calls are TRBV19 and TRBJ2-5, with 9 bases matching TRBD2. The closer fit of TRBJ2-7 to the DNA end suggests the J call may be wrong. There are 13 residues in the CDR3. CDR1 LNHDA and CDR2 SQIVND come from the germline V gene (reference sequence).

In this sample, this clone turned up many times. This chain uses TRBV5-4 with TRBJ1-2; the match to TRBD1 covers 9 bases. The CDR3 totals 15 residues. The germline V gene has CDR1 SGHNT and CDR2 YYREEE (reference sequence). V was clipped by 4 bases and J by 2 bases; unmatched bases: 6. DNA of the CDR3: TGTGCCAGCAGCCTTAGGGGACAGGGAAACTATGGCTACACCTTC. Its protein is CASSLRGQGNYGYTF. Full variable domain (outside the CDR3, taken from reference TRBV5-4 and TRBJ1-2): ETGVTQSPTHLIKTRGQQVTLRCSSQSGHNTVSWYQQALGQGPQFIFQYYREEENGRGNFPPRFSGLQFPNYSSELNVNALELDDSALYLCASSLRGQGNYGYTFGSGTRLTVV.

This clone was observed a handful of times. The V gene is TRBV6-1, the J gene TRBJ2-2; TRBD2 agrees at 11 bases. V was pared by 3 bases and J by 5 bases, with 14 bases of the junction left unmatched. Germline CDR1 MNHNS, CDR2 SASEGT. This CDR3 region has 19 residues. As DNA, the CDR3 is TGTGCCAGCAGTGATCCCCGACTAGCGGGGCAGCCCCGTACCGGGGAGCTGTTTTTT. It translates to CASSDPRLAGQPRTGELFF.

In its sample, this clone was seen many times. This chain uses TRBV5-1 with TRBJ2-1; 7 bases are shared with TRBD2. J lost 1 base, V lost 4 bases, and 8 bases had no gene match. CDR1 and CDR2 from the germline V gene are SGHRS and YFSETQ. The CDR3 runs 16 residues. CDR3 coding DNA: TGCGCCAGCAGCGGAGGGACTACCCCTTCCTACAATGAGCAGTTCTTC. Translated: CASSGGTTPSYNEQFF.

The rearrangement uses TRBV5-1 and TRBJ2-3; possible D gene TRBD2, 7 bases. The CDR3 sequence is 15 residues long. In germline, CDR1 is SGHRS, CDR2 YFSETQ. V was shortened by 4 bases and J by 2 bases, with 14 bases between the two germline ends. DNA for the CDR3: TGCGCCAGCAGCCCCGGGGGGCATCCCACAGATACGCAGTATTTT. Translation: CASSPGGHPTDTQYF.

Many counts were recorded for this clone. The chain carries TRBV6-6 and TRBJ1-1, with 8 bases lining up with TRBD1. J lost 0 bases, V lost 7 bases, and 4 bases had no gene match. The CDR3 covers 14 residues. CDR1 is MNHNY, CDR2 SVGAGI, per germline (reference sequence). For the CDR3, the DNA is TGTGCCAGCAATAGACAGGGGATGAACACTGAAGCTTTCTTT. This codes for CASNRQGMNTEAFF.

This clone was recorded many times. The J gene is TRBJ1-2, the V gene TRBV29-1, with 8 bases identical to TRBD1. CDR1 is SQVTM, CDR2 ANQGSEA, per germline. The CDR3 length is 13 residues. After removal of 3 bases from V and 8 bases from J, the junction contained 8 bases not matched to a gene. The CDR3 bases are TGCAGCGTTGAGACTGGACAGGGAGGAGGCTACACCTTC. Its translation: CSVETGQGGGYTF.

This clone was recorded many times. The CDR3 DNA follows: TGTGCTGGTTTGGGGCAGAGCACCGGGGAGCTGTTTTTT. Translating it yields CAGLGQSTGELFF. The chain recombines TRBV6-6 with TRBJ2-2, with TRBD1 as a possible D gene (5 bases). The CDR3 spans 13 residues. Per the germline V gene, CDR1 is MNHNY and CDR2 is SVGAGI (reference sequence).

This clone was counted at least ten times. V usage is TRBV29-1 and J usage is TRBJ1-1, with a tentative D call TRBD1 (5 bases). V lost 0 bases to trimming and J lost 10 bases, with 18 bases between them. Germline-derived CDR1 and CDR2 are SQVTM and ANQGSEA. This CDR3 region has 14 residues. DNA of the CDR3: TGCAGCGTTGAAGAACGCAGGGCGGAGGGAGGAGCTTTCTTT. Its translation: CSVEERRAEGGAFF. The variable domain in full, completed from reference TRBV29-1 and TRBJ1-1, reads SAVISQKPSRDICQRGTSLTIQCQVDSQVTMMFWYRQQPGQSLTLIATANQGSEATYESGFVIDKFPISRPNLTFSTLTVSNMSPEDSSIYLCSVEERRAEGGAFFGQGTRLTVV.

This clone was recorded at least ten times. V is TRBV6-1 and J is TRBJ1-6; D unresolved. Trimming shortened V by 11 bases and J by 0 bases, and 11 bases separated the two germline ends. The CDR3 is made up of 14 amino acids. The germline gives CDR1 MNHNS, CDR2 SASEGT. The CDR3 sequence is CAAAGSSYNSPLHF. The CDR3 DNA sequence: TGTGCCGCTGCGGGGAGCTCCTATAATTCACCCCTCCACTTT.

This clone was found many times. The chain employs TRBV5-1 and TRBJ1-1; D call uncertain. The CDR3 sequence is 15 residues long. V dropped 4 bases and J dropped 3 bases, with 16 bases sitting between them. Germline V gene lookup returns CDR1 SGHRS and CDR2 YFSETQ. In nucleotides, the CDR3 is TGCGCCAGCAGCCCCCGAGGGAGTTCGGACACTGAAGCTTTCTTT. It codes for CASSPRGSSDTEAFF.

This clone was picked up many times. This chain links TRBV14 with TRBJ1-2; D is unclear. V was clipped by 3 bases and J by 1 base, with 9 bases between them. The CDR3 loop spans 14 amino acids. The germline gives CDR1 SGHDN, CDR2 FVKESK. The DNA for the CDR3 is TGTGCCAGCAGCCAGGCTCCGTTTAACTATGGCTACACCTTC. This gives the protein CASSQAPFNYGYTF.